This TCR beta chain was profiled in a study of blood T cell repertoires in COVID-19. Overall study: The United States, Italy and Spain were the sources of the acute and convalescent COVID-19 samples. From T cells, B-cell-depleted T cells, or PBMCs came the material, which was cDNA or gDNA.

Under the authors' procedure: From reference gene primer amplification, estimates of nucleated cell counts were derived. The assay was immunoSEQ multiplex PCR, and TCRdb's table has in-frame clones only and misses some. For V, J and clone size, that table is used; D and trimming come from the DNA. The table lists about 70,000 clones, roughly 85% of them singletons. Germline V gene data show CDR1 as SGHTA and CDR2 as FQGNSA. The CDR3 is 16 residues long. Trimming shortened V by 5 bases and J by 4 bases, and 15 bases separated the two germline ends. Source material: peripheral blood. The rearrangement uses TRBV7-2 and TRBJ2-6, with D possibly being TRBD1 (6 bases). The TCR sequence derives from a man aged 80 or over with acute or convalescent COVID-19. The CDR3 DNA sequence: TGTGCCAGCAGCGCCAGGGGTAAGGTCGGGGCCAACGTCCTGACTTTC. Translation: CASSARGKVGANVLTF.